This TCR beta chain was retrieved from a study of blood T cell repertoires in COVID-19. Study-level background: Samples came from the United States, Italy and Spain, spanning acute and convalescent COVID-19.

Authors' data handling: Quantification of nucleated cells was approximated via reference gene primer amplification. Profiled with immunoSEQ multiplex PCR; TCRdb holds only in-frame clones, not every one. V and J calls plus clone size are reproduced from that table; the DNA served to infer D and trimming. This table holds 200,000 to 250,000 clones, more than 70% found once. The clonotype comes from a man at least 80 years old with acute or convalescent COVID-19. The sequenced material came from peripheral blood.

The CDR3 coding sequence is TGTGCCAGCAGTTCCTCCCTTGGGGCAAGTCAGCCCCAGCATTTT. Its protein product is CASSSSLGASQPQHF. The J gene is TRBJ1-5, the V gene TRBV27; TRBD1 might be the D (5 bases). Trimming removed 4 bases from V and 6 bases from J, with 16 bases in between. Germline-derived CDR1 and CDR2 are MNHEY and SMNVEV (reference sequence). The CDR3 extends over 15 amino acids.